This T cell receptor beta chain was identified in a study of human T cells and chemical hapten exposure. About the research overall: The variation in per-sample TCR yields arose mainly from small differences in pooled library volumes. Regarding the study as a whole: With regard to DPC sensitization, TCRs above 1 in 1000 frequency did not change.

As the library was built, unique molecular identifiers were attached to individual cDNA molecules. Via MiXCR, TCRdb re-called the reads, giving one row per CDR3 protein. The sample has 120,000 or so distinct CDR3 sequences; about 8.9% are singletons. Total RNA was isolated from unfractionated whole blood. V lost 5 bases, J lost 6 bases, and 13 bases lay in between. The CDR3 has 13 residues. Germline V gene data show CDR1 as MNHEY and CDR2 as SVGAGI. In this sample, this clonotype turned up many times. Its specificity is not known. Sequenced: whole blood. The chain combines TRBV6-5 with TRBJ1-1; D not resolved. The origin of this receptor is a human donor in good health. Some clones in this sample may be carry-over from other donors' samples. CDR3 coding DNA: TGTGCCAGCAGTCCAGACGGTGACTCTGAAGCTTTCTTT. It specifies CASSPDGDSEAFF.